This T cell receptor beta chain was profiled in a study of CD8+ T cells in alopecia areata. Study outcomes and limitations: Compared with normal scalp, lesional scalp had higher clonality and more expanded CD8+ clones. Sequence data from scalp samples additionally include resident alphabeta T cells of normal skin.

Collected material from alopecia areata patients comprised lesional scalp punch biopsies and peripheral blood. CD4+ and CD8+ T cells were sorted from PBMCs. V was clipped by 3 bases and J by 8 bases; unmatched bases: 5. Germline CDR1 is SQVTM and CDR2 is ANQGSEA. The CDR3 sequence is 13 residues long. Concerning this clone itself: Its specificity is unknown.

RNA extraction was followed by reverse transcription into cDNA, which acted as the sequencing template. Measured with immunoSEQ multiplex PCR; TCRdb has only the in-frame clones, and not every one. The sample includes 120,000 or so clones, approximately 47% of them seen just once. The TCR sequence derives from a human donor with alopecia areata. The V and J genes are TRBV29-1 and TRBJ2-1; 9 bases align to TRBD2. Sequenced material: NKG2D-low CD8+ T cells sorted from blood. The DNA for the CDR3 is TGCAGCGTTGACTCGGGCGGGGGGGATGAGCAGTTCTTC. This sequence encodes CSVDSGGGDEQFF.